The text below deals with one T cell receptor beta chain. Per the original methods: Nucleated cell counts were estimated from reference gene primer amplification. Sequenced by immunoSEQ multiplex PCR; TCRdb stores in-frame clones only, minus some. V and J calls and clone size follow that table, whereas D and trimming were derived from the DNA. Among about 160,000 clones listed, 65% to 90% were seen once. This CDR3 spans 15 amino acids. Germline assignment: CDR1 SGHNT and CDR2 YYREEE (reference sequence). With 3 bases removed from V and 4 bases from J, the gap between germline ends came to 16 bases. The data originate from a study of blood T cell repertoires in COVID-19. Seattle patients were enrolled during active infection and followed longitudinally.

What was sequenced was peripheral blood. V and J are TRBV5-4 and TRBJ2-5, with D tentatively TRBD2 (6 bases). The sequence came from a woman between 35 and 50 years old with COVID-19, enrolled during active disease. The CDR3 reads CASSWGGVEGETQYF. In DNA, the CDR3 is TGTGCCAGCAGCTGGGGCGGGGTCGAAGGAGAGACCCAGTACTTC.